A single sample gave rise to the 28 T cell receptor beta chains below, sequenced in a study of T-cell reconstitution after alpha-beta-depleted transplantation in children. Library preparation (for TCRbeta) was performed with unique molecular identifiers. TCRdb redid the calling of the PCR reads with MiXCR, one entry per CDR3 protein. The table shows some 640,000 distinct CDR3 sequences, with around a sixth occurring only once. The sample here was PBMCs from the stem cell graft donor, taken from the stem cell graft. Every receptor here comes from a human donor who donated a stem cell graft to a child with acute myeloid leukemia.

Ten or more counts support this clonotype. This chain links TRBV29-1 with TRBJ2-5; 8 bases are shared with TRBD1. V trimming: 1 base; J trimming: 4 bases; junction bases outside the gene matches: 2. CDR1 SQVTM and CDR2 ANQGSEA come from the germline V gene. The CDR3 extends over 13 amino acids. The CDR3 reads CSVEGQGAETQYF. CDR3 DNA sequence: TGCAGCGTTGAAGGCCAGGGGGCAGAGACCCAGTACTTC.

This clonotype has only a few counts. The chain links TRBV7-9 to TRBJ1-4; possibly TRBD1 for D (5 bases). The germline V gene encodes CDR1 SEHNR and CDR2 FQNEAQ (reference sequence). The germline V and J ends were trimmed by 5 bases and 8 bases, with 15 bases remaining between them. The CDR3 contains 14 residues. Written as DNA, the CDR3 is TGTGCCAGCAGCCAAGGGACCCAGAAGGAAAAACTGTTTTTT. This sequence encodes CASSQGTQKEKLFF.

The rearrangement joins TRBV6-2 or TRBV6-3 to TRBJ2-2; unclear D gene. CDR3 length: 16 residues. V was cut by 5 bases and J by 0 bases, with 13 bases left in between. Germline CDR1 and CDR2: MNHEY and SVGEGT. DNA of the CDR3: TGTGCCAGCAGTCCCGCGGAATTATCGAACACCGGGGAGCTGTTTTTT. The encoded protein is CASSPAELSNTGELFF.

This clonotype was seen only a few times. For the CDR3, the DNA is TGTGCCAGCAGTTGGACAGGGGGAGAACAGCCCCAGCATTTT. Translation: CASSWTGGEQPQHF. The gene calls are TRBV12-3 or TRBV12-4 and TRBJ1-5; 10 nucleotides align to TRBD1. V shed 4 bases, J shed 7 bases, and the junction held 4 bases outside the gene matches. The CDR3 covers 14 residues.

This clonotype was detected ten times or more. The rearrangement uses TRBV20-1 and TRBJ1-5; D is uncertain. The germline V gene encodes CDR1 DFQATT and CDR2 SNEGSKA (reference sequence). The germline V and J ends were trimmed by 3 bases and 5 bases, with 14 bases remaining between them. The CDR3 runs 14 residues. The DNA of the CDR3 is TGCAGTGCTAGTAAGGGAGGGAATGATCAGCCCCAGCATTTT. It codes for CSASKGGNDQPQHF.

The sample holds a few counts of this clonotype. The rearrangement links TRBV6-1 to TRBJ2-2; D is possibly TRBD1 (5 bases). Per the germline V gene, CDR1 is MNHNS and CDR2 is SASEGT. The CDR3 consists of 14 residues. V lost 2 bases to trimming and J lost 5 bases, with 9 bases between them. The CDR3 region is CASSETGVTGELFF. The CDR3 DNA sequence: TGTGCCAGCAGTGAAACAGGTGTTACCGGGGAGCTGTTTTTT.

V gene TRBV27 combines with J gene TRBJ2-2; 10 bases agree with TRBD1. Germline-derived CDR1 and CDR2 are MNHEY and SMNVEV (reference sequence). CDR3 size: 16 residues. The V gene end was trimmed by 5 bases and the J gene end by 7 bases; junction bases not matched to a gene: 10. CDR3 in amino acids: CASSRGTGVYIGELFF. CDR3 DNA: TGTGCCAGCAGTCGCGGGACAGGGGTTTATATCGGGGAGCTGTTTTTT.

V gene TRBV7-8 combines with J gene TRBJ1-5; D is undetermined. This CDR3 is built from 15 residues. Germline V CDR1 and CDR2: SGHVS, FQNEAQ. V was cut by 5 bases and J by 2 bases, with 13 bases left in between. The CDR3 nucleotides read TGTGCCAGCAGCCCCGGGAGTGAGGGCAATCAGCCCCAGCATTTT. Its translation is CASSPGSEGNQPQHF.

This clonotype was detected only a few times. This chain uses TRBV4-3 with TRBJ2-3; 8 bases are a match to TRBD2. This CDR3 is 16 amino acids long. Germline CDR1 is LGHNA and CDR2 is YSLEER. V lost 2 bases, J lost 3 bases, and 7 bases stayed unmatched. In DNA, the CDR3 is TGCGCCAGCAGCCAACGACCGGGACTAGTTACAGATACGCAGTATTTT. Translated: CASSQRPGLVTDTQYF.

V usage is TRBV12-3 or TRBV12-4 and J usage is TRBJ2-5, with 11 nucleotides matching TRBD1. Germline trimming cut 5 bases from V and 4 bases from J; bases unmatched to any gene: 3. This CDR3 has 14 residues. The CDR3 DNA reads TGTGCCAGCAGTATGGACAGGGGGCGAGAGACCCAGTACTTC. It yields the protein CASSMDRGRETQYF.

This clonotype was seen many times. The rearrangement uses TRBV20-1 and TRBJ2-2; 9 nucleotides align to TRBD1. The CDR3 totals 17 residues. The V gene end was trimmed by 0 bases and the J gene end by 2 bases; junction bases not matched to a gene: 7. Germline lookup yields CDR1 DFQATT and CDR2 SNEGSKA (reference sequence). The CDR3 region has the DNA TGCAGTGCTAGAGATATACAGGGGGCCGGAAACACCGGGGAGCTGTTTTTT. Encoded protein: CSARDIQGAGNTGELFF.

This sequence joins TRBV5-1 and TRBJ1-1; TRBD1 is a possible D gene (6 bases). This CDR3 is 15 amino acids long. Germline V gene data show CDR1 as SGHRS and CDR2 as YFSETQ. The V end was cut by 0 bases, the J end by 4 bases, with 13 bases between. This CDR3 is CASSLEQGLVTEAFF. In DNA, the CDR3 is TGCGCCAGCAGCTTGGAACAGGGTTTAGTCACTGAAGCTTTCTTT.

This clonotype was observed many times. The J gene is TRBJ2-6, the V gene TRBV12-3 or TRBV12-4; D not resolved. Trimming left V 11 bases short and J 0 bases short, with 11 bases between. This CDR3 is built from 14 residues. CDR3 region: CASHSNSGANVLTF. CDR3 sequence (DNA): TGTGCCTCGCATAGTAACTCTGGGGCCAACGTCCTGACTTTC.

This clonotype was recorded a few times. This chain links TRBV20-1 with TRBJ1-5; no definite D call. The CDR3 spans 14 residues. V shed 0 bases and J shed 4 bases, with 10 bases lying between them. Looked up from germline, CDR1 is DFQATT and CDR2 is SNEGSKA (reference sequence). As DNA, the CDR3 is TGCAGTGCTAGAGATGGGCCCCCTAATCAGCCCCAGCATTTT. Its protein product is CSARDGPPNQPQHF.

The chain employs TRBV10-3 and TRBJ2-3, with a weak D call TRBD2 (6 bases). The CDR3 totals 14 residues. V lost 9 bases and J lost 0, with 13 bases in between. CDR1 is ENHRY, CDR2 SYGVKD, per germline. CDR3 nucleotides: TGTGCCATAGCGGGTCCCGGAAGCACAGATACGCAGTATTTT. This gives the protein CAIAGPGSTDTQYF.

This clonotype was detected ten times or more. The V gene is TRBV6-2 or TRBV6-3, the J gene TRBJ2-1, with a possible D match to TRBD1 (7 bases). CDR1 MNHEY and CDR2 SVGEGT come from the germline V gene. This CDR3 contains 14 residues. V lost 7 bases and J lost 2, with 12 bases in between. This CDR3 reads CASIGGQTYNEQFF. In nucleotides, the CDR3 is TGTGCCAGCATCGGGGGACAGACCTACAATGAGCAGTTCTTC.

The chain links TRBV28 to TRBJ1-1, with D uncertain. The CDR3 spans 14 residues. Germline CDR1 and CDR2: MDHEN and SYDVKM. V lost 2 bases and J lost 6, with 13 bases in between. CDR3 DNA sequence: TGTGCCAGCAGTTTACCGCAGGCAATCGCTGAAGCTTTCTTT. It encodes CASSLPQAIAEAFF.

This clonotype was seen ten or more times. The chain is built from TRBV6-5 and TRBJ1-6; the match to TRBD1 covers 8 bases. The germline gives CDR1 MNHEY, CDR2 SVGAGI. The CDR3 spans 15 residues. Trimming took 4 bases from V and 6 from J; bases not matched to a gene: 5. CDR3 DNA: TGTGCCAGCAGTTTCGACAGGGGAGTTAATTCACCCCTCCACTTT. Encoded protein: CASSFDRGVNSPLHF.

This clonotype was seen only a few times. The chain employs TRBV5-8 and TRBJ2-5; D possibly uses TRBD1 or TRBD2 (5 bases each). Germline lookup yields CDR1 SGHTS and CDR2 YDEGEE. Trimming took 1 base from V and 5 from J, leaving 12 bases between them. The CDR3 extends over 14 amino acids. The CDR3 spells CASSLRGDLETQYF. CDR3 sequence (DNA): TGTGCCAGCAGCTTGAGGGGAGACCTGGAGACCCAGTACTTC.

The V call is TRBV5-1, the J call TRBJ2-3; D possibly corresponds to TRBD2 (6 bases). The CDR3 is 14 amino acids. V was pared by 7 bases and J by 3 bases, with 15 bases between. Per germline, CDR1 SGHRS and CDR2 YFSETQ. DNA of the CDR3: TGCGCCAGCGGGCCACTAGCAGGGACAGATACGCAGTATTTT. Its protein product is CASGPLAGTDTQYF.

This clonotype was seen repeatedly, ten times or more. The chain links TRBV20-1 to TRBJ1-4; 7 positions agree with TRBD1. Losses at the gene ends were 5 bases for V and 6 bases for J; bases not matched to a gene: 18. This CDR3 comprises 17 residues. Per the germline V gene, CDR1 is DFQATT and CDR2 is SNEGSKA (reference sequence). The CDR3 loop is CSARRGGANRVDEKLFF. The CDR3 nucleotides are TGCAGTGCTCGCCGAGGGGGCGCGAATCGGGTTGATGAAAAACTGTTTTTT.

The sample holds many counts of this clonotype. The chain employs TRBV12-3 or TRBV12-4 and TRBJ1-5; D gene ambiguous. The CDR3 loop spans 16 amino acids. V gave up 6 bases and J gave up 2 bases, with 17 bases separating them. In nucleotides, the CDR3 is TGTGCCAGCAGCAACCCGGCACGGCCTGGCAATCAGCCCCAGCATTTT. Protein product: CASSNPARPGNQPQHF.

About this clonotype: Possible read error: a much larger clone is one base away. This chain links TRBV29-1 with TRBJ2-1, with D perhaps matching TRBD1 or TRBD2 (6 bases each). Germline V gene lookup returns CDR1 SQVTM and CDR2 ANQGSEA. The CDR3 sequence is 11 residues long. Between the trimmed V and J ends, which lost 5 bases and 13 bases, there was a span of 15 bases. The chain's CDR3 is CSVLKGGEQFF. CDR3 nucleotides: TGCAGCGTTCTAAAGGGGGGTGAACAGTTCTTC.

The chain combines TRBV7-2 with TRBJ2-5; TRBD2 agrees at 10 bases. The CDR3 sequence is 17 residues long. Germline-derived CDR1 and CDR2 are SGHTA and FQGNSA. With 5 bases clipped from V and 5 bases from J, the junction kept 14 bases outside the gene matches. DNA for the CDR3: TGTGCCAGCAGCACGTCGGCTAGCGGGGGACCTTGGGAGACCCAGTACTTC. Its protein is CASSTSASGGPWETQYF.

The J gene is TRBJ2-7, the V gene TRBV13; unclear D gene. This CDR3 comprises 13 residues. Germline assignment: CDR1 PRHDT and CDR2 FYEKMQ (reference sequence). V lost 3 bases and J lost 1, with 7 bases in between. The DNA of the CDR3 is TGTGCCAGCAGCTTCAGTACTTCCTACGAGCAGTACTTC. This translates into CASSFSTSYEQYF.

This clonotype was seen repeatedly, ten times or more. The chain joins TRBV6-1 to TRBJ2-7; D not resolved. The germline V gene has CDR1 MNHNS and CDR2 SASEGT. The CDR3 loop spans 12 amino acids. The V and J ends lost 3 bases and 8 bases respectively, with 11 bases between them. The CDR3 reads CASSESETKQYF. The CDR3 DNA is TGTGCCAGCAGTGAGAGTGAGACGAAGCAGTACTTC.

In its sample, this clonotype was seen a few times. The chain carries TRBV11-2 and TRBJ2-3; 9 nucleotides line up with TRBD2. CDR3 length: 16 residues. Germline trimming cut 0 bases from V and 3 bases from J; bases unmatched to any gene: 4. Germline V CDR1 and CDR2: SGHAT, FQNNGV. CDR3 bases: TGTGCCAGCAGCTTAGAGGCGGGGGGGACGACAGATACGCAGTATTTT. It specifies CASSLEAGGTTDTQYF.

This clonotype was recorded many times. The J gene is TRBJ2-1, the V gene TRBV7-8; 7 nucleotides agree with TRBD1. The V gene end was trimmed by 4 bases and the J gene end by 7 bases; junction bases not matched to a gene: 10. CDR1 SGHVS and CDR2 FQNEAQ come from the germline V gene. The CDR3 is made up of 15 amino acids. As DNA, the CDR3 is TGTGCCAGCAGCTCCGGTACAGGGGTGGGTAATGAGCAGTTCTTC. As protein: CASSSGTGVGNEQFF. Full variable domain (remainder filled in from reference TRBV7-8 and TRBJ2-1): GAGVSQSPRYKVAKRGQDVALRCDPISGHVSLFWYQQALGQGPEFLTYFQNEAQLDKSGLPSDRFFAERPEGSVSTLKIQRTQQEDSAVYLCASSSGTGVGNEQFFGPGTRLTVL.